This TCR beta chain derives from a study of regulatory T cells in long-lasting Graves disease. CDR1 is MDHEN, CDR2 SYDVKM, per germline. The trim removed 6 bases at V and 0 bases at J, leaving 10 bases unmatched. CDR3 length: 17 amino acids. This clonotype occurred many times. Its antigen is undetermined. Study-wide findings and caveats: Only a small sample size was used, which may have cut accuracy. Persistent Graves' cases showed lower TCR diversity than newly diagnosed cases.

Investigators prepared the TCR beta libraries by applying iRepertoire HTBI primers and Arm-PCR of CDR3 regions. Original data processing: The samples yielded approximately 62 TRBV and about 15 TRBJ segments. TCRdb re-called the multiplex PCR reads with MiXCR, one entry per CDR3 protein. The authors' filters were not applied to this entry. The table lists just over 600,000 distinct CDR3 sequences, around 15% of them singletons. Time point in this sample: newly diagnosed GD, antithyroid drugs for less than 3 months. With RNA extracted from PBMCs as input, the TCR library was made. These same data were also listed under a study on T cells in Graves' hyperthyroidism and ophthalmopathy. That paper notes: The blood repertoire included most of the expanded thyroid clonotypes above 0.001.

Sequenced here: peripheral blood mononuclear cells (PBMCs), sampled at new diagnosis, from a patient treated with antithyroid drugs. This receptor was obtained from a woman in her thirties with Graves disease. This chain connects TRBV28 to TRBJ2-3; TRBD2 aligns across 9 bases. CDR3 in DNA: TGTGCCAGCAGCTTAGCGGGAGAACAGGATAGCACAGATACGCAGTATTTT. As protein: CASSLAGEQDSTDTQYF.